This section outlines one TCR beta chain sequence together with its context. This sample is drawn from a study of blood T cell repertoires in COVID-19. Study as a whole: There were acute and convalescent COVID-19 samples, and they came from the United States, Italy and Spain. T cells, B-cell-depleted T cells, or PBMCs provided the cDNA or gDNA that served as material.

How the authors handled the data: Nucleated cell number was recorded as an estimate derived from reference gene primer amplification. Profiled with immunoSEQ multiplex PCR; TCRdb holds only in-frame clones, not every one. V and J calls and clone size are copied from that table; D and trimming were computed from the DNA. The sample consists of about 190,000 clones, over 70% of them appearing once. This CDR3 region has 15 residues. Germline CDR1 and CDR2: SGHAT and FQNNGV. The ends were cut back, 2 bases at V and 1 base at J, with 9 bases in the middle. The sample taken for sequencing was peripheral blood. The gene calls are TRBV11-2 and TRBJ2-1, with TRBD2 as a possible D gene (5 bases). The origin of this receptor is a man aged 55 to 70 with active or convalescent COVID-19. CDR3 sequence reads: CASSLRLASYNEQFF. DNA for the CDR3: TGTGCCAGCAGCTTAAGGCTAGCTTCCTACAATGAGCAGTTCTTC.